This T cell receptor beta chain was observed in a study of sequential checkpoint blockade in melanoma. V was clipped by 6 bases and J by 7 bases; unmatched bases: 12. This CDR3 has 15 residues. Germline assignment: CDR1 SQVTM and CDR2 ANQGSEA. TCRdb keeps only in-frame clones here, not all; method: immunoSEQ multiplex PCR. Here the sample spans over 2,000 clones, under 25% being singletons. Treatment defined: randomized to nivolumab then ipilimumab (arm A) or the reverse (arm B). V is TRBV29-1 and J is TRBJ1-6; 7 bases map to TRBD1. This sequence was found in a human donor with melanoma. This sample comprised tumor tissue (inferred from file names), obtained from a patient given nivolumab and ipilimumab in sequence. The CDR3 protein is CSVLEDREVNSPLHF. CDR3 in DNA: TGCAGCGTCCTCGAAGACAGGGAAGTAAATTCACCCCTCCACTTT.